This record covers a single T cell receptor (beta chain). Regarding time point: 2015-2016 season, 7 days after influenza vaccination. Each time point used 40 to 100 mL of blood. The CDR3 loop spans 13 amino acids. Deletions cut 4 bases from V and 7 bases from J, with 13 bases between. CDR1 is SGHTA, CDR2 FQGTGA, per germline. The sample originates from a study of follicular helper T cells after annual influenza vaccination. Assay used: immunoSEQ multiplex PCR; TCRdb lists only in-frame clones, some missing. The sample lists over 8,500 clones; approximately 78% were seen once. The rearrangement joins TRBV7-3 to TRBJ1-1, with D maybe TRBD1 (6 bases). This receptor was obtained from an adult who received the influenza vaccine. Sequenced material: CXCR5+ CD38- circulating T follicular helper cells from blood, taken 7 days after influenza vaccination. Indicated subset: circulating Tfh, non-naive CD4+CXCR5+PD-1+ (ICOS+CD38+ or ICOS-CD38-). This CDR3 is CASSSRQGREAFF. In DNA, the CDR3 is TGTGCCAGCAGCTCACGTCAGGGGCGTGAAGCTTTCTTT.